The source of this TCR beta chain is a study of immune evolution from preneoplasia to lung adenocarcinoma. Study-level results: Top clone share appeared to fall from AAH through AIS, MIA, adenocarcinoma.

With regard to this clone: Its cognate antigen is unknown.

The data were produced by immunoSEQ multiplex PCR, yet TCRdb's version contains in-frame clones alone and is incomplete. The sample consists of about 5,000 clones, 70% to 90% of them appearing once. CDR1 MNHNS and CDR2 SASEGT come from the germline V gene. CDR3 length: 14 amino acids. The V gene lost 3 bases and the J gene lost 5 bases, with 14 bases spanning the gap. The chain recombines TRBV6-1 with TRBJ2-7; D may be TRBD2 (5 bases). The clonotype comes from a donor at least 70 years old with lung adenocarcinoma. Sequencing was performed on FFPE adjacent normal lung tissue. Written as DNA, the CDR3 is TGTGCCAGCAGTGATGGGCTAGCCAGTAACGAGCAGTACTTC. Translating it yields CASSDGLASNEQYF.